This T cell receptor beta chain was recovered during a study of blood T cell repertoires in COVID-19. Assay: immunoSEQ multiplex PCR; the TCRdb copy retains only in-frame clones and omits some. The sample shows about 230,000 clones, under 90% of them seen only once. The CDR3 length is 13 residues. The germline V and J ends were trimmed by 4 bases and 6 bases, with 10 bases remaining between them. Looked up from germline, CDR1 is SGHVS and CDR2 is FNYEAQ. The chain carries TRBV7-6 and TRBJ1-5; D might be TRBD1 (5 bases). This sequence originates from a man aged 50 or older with COVID-19, enrolled during active disease. Sequencing used peripheral blood. The CDR3 region has the DNA TGTGCCAGCAGCTCCGGGGGTGGTCAGCCCCAGCATTTT. Amino acid sequence: CASSSGGGQPQHF.